This T cell receptor beta chain stems from a study of Ad26.COV2.S vaccination and SARS-CoV-2 variants. General observations from the study: Using TCR breadth and depth analyses may have led to underestimated total T cell responses. Vaccine and placebo groups showed comparable non-spike TCR breadth.

Specified treatment: 15 to 20 received Ad26.COV2.S at low or high dose, single or two shots; roughly five received placebo; per-sample allocation not given. Samples came from day 63 after the first vaccine or placebo injection. An Ad26 vector was used to express Wuhan-strain SARS-CoV-2 spike as the vaccine. Produced via immunoSEQ multiplex PCR; TCRdb's table is partial and in-frame only. This sample has around 240,000 clones, with around 89% found just once. The CDR3 has 14 residues. V was clipped by 4 bases and J by 1 base, with 11 bases between them. Per germline, CDR1 SGHVS and CDR2 FNYEAQ. Details on this clone: Its antigen is still unknown.

The chain is built from TRBV7-6 and TRBJ2-7; TRBD2 is a possible D gene (5 bases). The sequencing here drew on peripheral blood, taken in a trial of Ad26.COV2.S vaccine versus placebo. The TCR was taken from a person aged 18 to 65 who received the Ad26.COV2.S COVID-19 vaccine or a placebo. CDR3 bases: TGTGCCAGCAGCTCCCTCGGGGTTTCCTACGAGCAGTACTTC. Translation: CASSSLGVSYEQYF.